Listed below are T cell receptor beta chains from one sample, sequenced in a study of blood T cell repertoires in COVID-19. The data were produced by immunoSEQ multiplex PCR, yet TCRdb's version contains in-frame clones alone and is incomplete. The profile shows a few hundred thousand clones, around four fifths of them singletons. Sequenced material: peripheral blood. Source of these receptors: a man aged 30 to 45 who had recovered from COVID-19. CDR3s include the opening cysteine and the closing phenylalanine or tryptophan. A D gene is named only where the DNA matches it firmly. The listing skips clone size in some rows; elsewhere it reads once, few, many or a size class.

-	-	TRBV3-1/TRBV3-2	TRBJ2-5	TGTGCCAGCAGCCAAGGGGACTCACTTGGGCACTTC	CASSQGDSLGHF
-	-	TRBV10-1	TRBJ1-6	TGCGCCAGCAACCGACCTAGCTCCTATAATTCACCCCTCCACTTT	CASNRPSSYNSPLHF
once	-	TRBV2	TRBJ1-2	TGTGCCAGCAGCGACCTCAGGGGAGTCAACTATGGCTACACCTTC	CASSDLRGVNYGYTF
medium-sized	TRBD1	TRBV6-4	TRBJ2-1	TGTGCCAGCAGTGTACAGGGGGGTATGGATGAGCAGTTCTTC	CASSVQGGMDEQFF
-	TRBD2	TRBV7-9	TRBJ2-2	TGTGCCAGCGTCTGGACGGGAGGACCCACCGGGGAGCTGTTTTTT	CASVWTGGPTGELFF
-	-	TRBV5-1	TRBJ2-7	TGCGCCAGCAGCCAGAATCCCGGACTCTCCTACGAGCAGTACTTC	CASSQNPGLSYEQYF
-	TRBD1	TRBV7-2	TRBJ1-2	TGTGCCAGCAGCTTCACCTCGTCCGACAGGGGATATGGCTACACCTTC	CASSFTSSDRGYGYTF
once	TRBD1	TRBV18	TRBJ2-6	TGTGCCAGCCTCCCAGGGGGACAGGGTTTCTCTGGGGCCAACGTCCTGACTTTC	CASLPGGQGFSGANVLTF
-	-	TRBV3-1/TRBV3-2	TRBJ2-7	TGTGCCAGCAGCCATATGAGACGGGACGAGCAGTACTTC	CASSHMRRDEQYF
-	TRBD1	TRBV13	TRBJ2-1	TGTGCCAGCAGCTCCGGACAGGGGTACAATGAGCAGTTCTTC	CASSSGQGYNEQFF